The rows below give T cell receptor beta chains drawn from one sample of a study of metastatic and nonmetastatic thyroid tumors. TCRdb re-analyzed the PCR reads using MiXCR. The sample has fewer than 25,000 clones, about 17% seen once; the top ten hold roughly 20%. Sequenced sample: blood. The source is a male donor with papillary thyroid cancer or a benign thyroid nodule (not recorded which). Some clones in this sample may be carry-over from other donors' samples. The conserved cysteine and the conserved F or W are not part of the CDR3 here. A D gene is named only where the DNA matches it firmly. Size is stated for part of the rows, as once, few or many counts, or as a class when the clone is expanded.

j_gene | d_gene | abundance | v_gene | CDR3aa
TRBJ2-7 | TRBD2 | medium-sized | TRBV19 | ASSIGTSGKREQY
TRBJ2-3 | NA | many | TRBV18 | ASSPLIGETSTDTQY
TRBJ2-5 | NA | many | TRBV2 | ASSLGTVQETQY
TRBJ1-2 | NA | many | TRBV7-8 | ASSLDRWDYGYT
TRBJ2-7 | NA | few | TRBV27 | ASSYEAGPSYEQY
TRBJ2-7 | TRBD2 | NA | TRBV18 | ASSPAGTSGAYEQY
TRBJ1-1 | NA | many | TRBV19 | ATGRGMNTEAF
TRBJ2-5 | NA | many | TRBV27 | ASSSTPQETQY
TRBJ2-5 | NA | many | TRBV27 | ASSYRAGGGFPLWETQY
TRBJ2-7 | TRBD2 | medium-sized | TRBV18 | ASSRLAGPYEQY
TRBJ2-7 | TRBD2 | many | TRBV7-2 | ASSTAGTSYEQY
TRBJ1-4 | NA | few | TRBV30 | AWSTGQSTNEKLF
TRBJ2-7 | TRBD1 | medium-sized | TRBV2 | ASSRDRSYEQY
TRBJ1-1 | NA | many | TRBV28 | ASSGDGLNTEAF
TRBJ1-1 | NA | NA | TRBV6-2/TRBV6-3 | ASSSGQINTEAF
TRBJ2-3 | TRBD1 | many | TRBV5-8 | ASSLAGGVSTQY
TRBJ2-7 | TRBD2 | medium-sized | TRBV25-1 | ASSATTGTTPYEQY
TRBJ2-1 | TRBD2 | many | TRBV11-3 | ASSLALAPNEQF
TRBJ2-5 | NA | many | TRBV4-1 | ASSQVQSGETQY
TRBJ2-7 | NA | many | TRBV11-3 | ASSFNHDEQY
TRBJ1-4 | NA | many | TRBV20-1 | SASWVTNEKLF
TRBJ1-2 | TRBD1 | medium-sized | TRBV6-1 | ASGGTVFGYT
TRBJ1-6 | NA | many | TRBV14 | ASSNTGDPGNSPLH
TRBJ2-7 | TRBD2 | NA | TRBV20-1 | SARGASGRQRYEQY
TRBJ2-2 | TRBD2 | few | TRBV10-3 | AITEGGGGAGELF
TRBJ2-5 | TRBD2 | NA | TRBV27 | ASSFPTSGARGETQY
TRBJ1-2 | NA | many | TRBV28 | ASRTPGPNYGYT
TRBJ1-1 | TRBD1 | few | TRBV6-5 | ANSYSDRGGEAF
TRBJ2-7 | TRBD1 | medium-sized | TRBV6-1 | ASSPRQGAVYEQY
TRBJ2-7 | TRBD1 | medium-sized | TRBV6-5 | ASSYYPPGQGAGEQY
TRBJ2-7 | TRBD1 | NA | TRBV9 | ASSVGGQGTGEQY
TRBJ2-1 | NA | many | TRBV20-1 | SASHVRDGGNEQF
TRBJ2-3 | TRBD2 | NA | TRBV30 | AWRPILAGWGDTQY
TRBJ1-2 | NA | NA | TRBV6-1 | ASSRVSGSYVYT
TRBJ1-2 | TRBD1 | many | TRBV9 | ASSVGDSFYGYT
TRBJ2-7 | TRBD1 | NA | TRBV30 | AWSGTGWYEQY
TRBJ2-1 | TRBD1 | NA | TRBV5-6 | ASTLLGTGGTDEQF
TRBJ1-2 | NA | many | TRBV20-1 | SALRHAYGYT
TRBJ1-2 | NA | NA | TRBV5-1 | ASSGAGYGYT
TRBJ2-2 | TRBD2 | medium-sized | TRBV12-3/TRBV12-4 | ASSFRGGLVVGELF
TRBJ2-7 | NA | medium-sized | TRBV13 | ASSVGVGTTTYEQY